This T cell receptor (beta chain) derives from a study of immune heterogeneity within non-small cell lung tumors (dated by TCRdb to about 2018). About the investigation overall: By histology, the tumors were a few squamous cell carcinomas, roughly 11 non-squamous carcinomas and 1 tumor not otherwise specified. Whole-exome sequencing, RNA-seq and TCR beta repertoire sequencing were combined for multiple spatially distinct regions from each NSCLC tumor so that intratumoral immune heterogeneity could be examined. Neoantigen binding to each patient's HLA alleles was predicted with netMHCpan-3.0 for mutant peptides of 8 to 11 amino acids. Transcriptome data were available for just roughly 40 loci from around 12 patients, whereas TCR repertoire analysis spanned approximately 57 tumor loci from roughly 14 patients.

Reading the germline V gene gives CDR1 KGHSH and CDR2 LQKENI. From its cysteine to its phenylalanine, the CDR3 spans 18 amino acids. The read is trimmed to its CDR3 DNA, 54 bases read in frame from base 1. Trimming removed 5 bases from V and 0 bases from J; the gene matches leave 8 bases unexplained. The TCR beta CDR3 region was amplified with a multiplex PCR system whose first round ran for approximately 10 cycles using 32 V-gene forward primers and 13 J-gene reverse primers. The first PCR round was done with a QIAGEN Multiplex PCR Kit, and the primer sequences were filed in Chinese patent CN105087789A. Illumina universal primers were added in a second PCR round performed with the Phusion High-Fidelity PCR Kit. TCR libraries were paired-end sequenced at 151 bp read length on the Illumina HiSeq X Ten platform. The study's processing was this. Cutadapt was used to discard reads without multiplex PCR primers, PEAR merged the read pairs, and MiXCR with default settings called the CDR3 regions. Shannon entropy measured repertoire diversity, and clonality was calculated as one minus the Shannon entropy divided by the ln of the count of productive unique sequences. Dominant or high-frequency T-cell clones were defined as clonotypes at frequencies of at least 0.5%. In-frame beta chains were kept once TCRdb had trimmed the public reads at Q25 with fastp and called clones with MiXCR. When rows share a CDR3 protein, they turn into one entry using the most common DNA and genes. TCRdb, not the authors, supplied the V and J calls. For this sample there are roughly 4,000 distinct CDR3 sequences; 27% appear just once. Of the sample, over 9% is held by the ten largest clones.

The study at large found these results: Within a patient, the same dominant CDR3B clonotypes appeared at multiple loci, but different tumor locations also contained unique high-frequency clones. For the most part, high-frequency TCR beta clonotypes differed from one individual patient to another. A statistically significant but moderate positive correlation (R approximately 0.35) was observed between local T-cell repertoire clonality and local tumor mutational burden.

Genomic DNA was extracted from bulk tumor tissue and used as the TCR template, and roughly 590 ng gDNA was amplified per sample. During surgery, multiple biopsies were taken from each primary tumor and placed as far apart as possible within the tumor mass. The study cohort was described as untreated, and the patients were newly diagnosed NSCLC cases having curative surgery. Donors were about 14 newly diagnosed non-small cell lung cancer patients undergoing surgery with curative intent. A couple of independent pathologists reviewed the resected tumor masses. Sequencing was performed only on DNA and RNA samples of high quality. For this clonotype: The target of this receptor is not known. Per-nucleotide qualities are absent, and no much larger clonotype sits a single base away.

This sequence was found in a man in his fifties or sixties with non-small cell lung cancer. Sequencing input: lung tumor tissue. The sequence links TRBV18 to TRBJ2-6; 9 of the junction bases match TRBD1. In nucleotide form, the sequence is TGTGCCAGCTCAGCGGACAGGGGCTTGGGCTCTGGGGCCAACGTCCTGACTTTC. The encoded protein is CASSADRGLGSGANVLTF.